This section outlines one T cell receptor beta chain sequence together with its context. The antigen is not known. The data were produced by immunoSEQ multiplex PCR, yet TCRdb's version contains in-frame clones alone and is incomplete. The data show fewer than 120,000 clones, with over 90% seen just once and roughly 3.1% held by the top ten. The record originates from a study of T cell responses to AZD1222 COVID-19 vaccine. Whole-study findings and limits: Clonal diversity may have been underestimated, and the donors were mostly white British, with more females than males. It was only a handful of AZD1222 recipients who were seropositive at baseline.

The CDR3 spans 17 residues. Germline-derived CDR1 and CDR2 are PRHDT and FYEKMQ (reference sequence). V gave up 6 bases and J gave up 0 bases, with 15 bases separating them. Second doses at about 4 or about 12 weeks were pooled. The sequenced sample was peripheral blood, obtained 28 days after the second AZD1222 dose. The clonotype was recovered from an adult who received the AZD1222 COVID-19 vaccine. V is TRBV13 and J is TRBJ2-6; TRBD1 might be the D (6 bases). For the CDR3, the DNA is TGTGCCAGCAGTAATCGGGACACGTACTCTGGGGCCAACGTCCTGACTTTC. This translates into CASSNRDTYSGANVLTF.